This T cell receptor (beta chain) came from a study of CXCR3-negative and CXCR3-positive naive CD8 T cells. Researchers prepared the TRB cDNA libraries using 5' RACE with UMI labels. From the 5' RACE reads, TCRdb lists one entry per CDR3 protein and no DNA. The sample totals about 26,000 distinct CDR3 sequences; its top ten clones hold 2.5% to 3%. Overall study findings and caveats: In naive cells, CXCR3-negative and CXCR3-positive subsets had similar TRBV-TRBJ usage; memory cells differed. Naive subsets expressed similar surface CD5; TRB CDR3 features served to infer TCR strength.

The sorting of each CD8+ T cell subset was done in triplicate, at some 270,000 cells each. Phenotypically, naive CD8+ T cells corresponded to CD45RO-CCR7+CD27+CD95-. As for this clonotype: Its antigen is currently unknown.

Sequenced material: naive CXCR3- CD8+ T cells from blood. The sample's subset: CD45RO-CCR7+CD27+CD95- naive CD8+ T cells lacking CXCR3 (TNR3-). This clonotype was obtained from a human donor in good health. Some clones in this sample may be carry-over from other donors' samples.

The CDR3 region is CSAETTNFDTQYF. V gene TRBV20-1 combines with J gene TRBJ2-3; without DNA, the TCRdb call of TRBD2 cannot be checked. Per germline, CDR1 DFQATT and CDR2 SNEGSKA (reference sequence). The CDR3 is 13 residues long.